The 10 T cell receptor beta chains below come from one sample, sequenced in a study of T cells in Graves' hyperthyroidism and ophthalmopathy. RNA transcripts served as the template for amplifying TCR beta CDR3 regions. A set of HTBI primers served as the primers for a first-round RT-PCR of the TCR CDR3. TCRdb independently ran MiXCR on the multiplex PCR reads; one entry per CDR3 protein. The sample consists of 350,000 to 450,000 distinct CDR3 sequences, approximately 14% of them appearing once. Sequenced: blood. These receptors all stem from a woman aged 55-69 years with Graves' hyperthyroidism.

The CDR3 coding sequence is TGCGCCAGCAGCCGCGGGAGGGGAGCTGGAAACACCATATATTTT. Translated, it gives CASSRGRGAGNTIYF. The chain couples TRBV4-1 to TRBJ1-3; D perhaps matches TRBD1 (5 bases). The CDR3 has 15 amino acids. Germline CDR1 is MGHRA and CDR2 is YSYEKL. Trimming removed 4 bases at V and 2 bases at J, with 12 bases between.

The V gene is TRBV7-6, the J gene TRBJ2-1; 10 bases align to TRBD2. The CDR3 has 16 residues. The V and J ends lost 3 bases and 2 bases, in that order; junction bases with no gene match: 4. Germline V gene data show CDR1 as SGHVS and CDR2 as FNYEAQ. CDR3 residues: CASSFLAGDPYNEQFF. The CDR3 region has the DNA TGTGCCAGCAGCTTCCTAGCGGGAGACCCCTACAATGAGCAGTTCTTC. The full variable domain, its missing parts supplied by reference TRBV7-6 and TRBJ2-1, is GAGVSQSPRYKVTKRGQDVALRCDPISGHVSLYWYRQALGQGPEFLTYFNYEAQQDKSGLPNDRFSAERPEGSISTLTIQRTEQRDSAMYRCASSFLAGDPYNEQFFGPGTRLTVL.

This clonotype appeared many times. This sequence joins TRBV7-6 and TRBJ1-5; D is unclear. Germline V CDR1 and CDR2: SGHVS, FNYEAQ. This CDR3 has 16 residues. Trimming pared 5 bases from V and 0 bases from J, leaving 14 bases between. CDR3 region: CASSLRTSYSNQPQHF. CDR3 nucleotide sequence: TGTGCCAGCAGCCTAAGGACTAGCTATAGCAATCAGCCCCAGCATTTT.

The chain uses TRBV12-3 or TRBV12-4 and TRBJ2-5; 8 bases agree with TRBD2. Losses at the gene ends were 6 bases for V and 1 base for J; bases not matched to a gene: 22. This CDR3 is 20 amino acids long. CDR3 in DNA: TGTGCCAGCAGCCCTCCGTCGGGACTAGACCTTTTCAGCCTCCAAGAGACCCAGTACTTC. Residues: CASSPPSGLDLFSLQETQYF.

This clonotype was counted ten times or more. The V and J genes are TRBV6-1 and TRBJ2-1; 12 bases map to TRBD2. This CDR3 region has 16 residues. CDR1 and CDR2 (germline): MNHNS, SASEGT. V dropped 5 bases and J dropped 6; count of bases not matched to a gene: 8. The CDR3 is CASSSVTSGRSNEQFF. The DNA for the CDR3 is TGTGCCAGCAGTTCCGTTACTAGCGGGAGGTCCAATGAGCAGTTCTTC.

This clonotype was seen ten or more times. J is TRBJ1-1 and V is TRBV18; D not resolved. Germline CDR1 is KGHSH and CDR2 is LQKENI. CDR3 size: 15 residues. V shed 5 bases and J shed 4 bases, with 17 bases lying between them. CDR3 DNA sequence: TGTGCCAGCTCAACGACGGCCTCTCCGGGCACTGAAGCTTTCTTT. Protein product: CASSTTASPGTEAFF.

This clonotype has just a few counts. The rearrangement joins TRBV5-1 to TRBJ1-6; 8 nucleotides match TRBD1. Germline CDR1 and CDR2: SGHRS and YFSETQ. J was trimmed by 13 bases and V by 0 bases; bases with no gene match: 6. The length of the CDR3 is 14 residues. Written as DNA, the CDR3 is TGCGCCAGCAGCTTGGCTGGCAGGGGGCGGCCCCTCCACTTT. This codes for CASSLAGRGRPLHF.

This clonotype was observed many times. The chain uses TRBV12-3 or TRBV12-4 and TRBJ1-4; TRBD1 is a possible D gene (6 bases). The CDR3 length is 18 residues. Trimming left V 4 bases short and J 2 bases short, with 20 bases between. The CDR3 DNA sequence: TGTGCCAGCAGTTCCCGCGGCCAGGGGAGTAGCACTAATGAAAAACTGTTTTTT. Translated: CASSSRGQGSSTNEKLFF.

This clonotype was counted many times. The chain carries TRBV28 and TRBJ2-7; perhaps TRBD2 as D (6 bases). Germline assignment: CDR1 MDHEN and CDR2 SYDVKM. V lost 3 bases to trimming and J lost 0 bases, with 12 bases between them. This CDR3 has 15 amino acids. The CDR3 DNA sequence: TGTGCCAGCAGTTTGGGAGGTAGTAGCTCCTACGAGCAGTACTTC. Translated: CASSLGGSSSYEQYF.

This clonotype was counted a few times. The chain employs TRBV30 and TRBJ2-1; 12 nucleotides match TRBD1. This CDR3 has 15 amino acids. Per germline, CDR1 GTSNPN and CDR2 SVGIG (reference sequence). V shed 4 bases and J 7 bases; nucleotides not matched to a gene: 8. CDR3 amino acids: CAWMGGTGGGNEQFF. The CDR3, as DNA: TGTGCCTGGATGGGAGGGACAGGGGGCGGAAATGAGCAGTTCTTC.